Below, 11 T cell receptor beta chains from the same sample are listed, as sequenced in a study of cytomegalovirus exposure and HLA in healthy donors. The PCR was carried out with 60 Vbeta primers and 13 Jbeta primers. The protocol was immunoSEQ multiplex PCR, while the TCRdb copy is restricted to in-frame clones and leaves out a portion. The sample records 150,000 to 200,000 clones, almost 85% being singletons. Sequencing used PBMCs. The receptors come from a girl aged 10 to 17 in good health and CMV-seropositive.

This clone turned up a few times. The genes are TRBV5-6 and TRBJ2-3; 13 bases are shared with TRBD2. The ends lost 4 bases at V and 4 bases at J; junction bases unmatched: 6. The germline CDR1 and CDR2 sequences are SGHDT and YYEEEE. The CDR3 runs to 16 residues. The CDR3 sequence: CASSIWTSGGPDTQYF. In DNA form, the CDR3 reads TGTGCCAGCAGCATCTGGACTAGCGGGGGCCCAGATACGCAGTATTTT. Based on the CDR3 plus reference TRBV5-6 and TRBJ2-3, the full variable domain is DAGVTQSPTHLIKTRGQQVTLRCSPKSGHDTVSWYQQALGQGPQFIFQYYEEEERQRGNFPDRFSGHQFPNYSSELNVNALLLGDSALYLCASSIWTSGGPDTQYFGPGTRLTVL.

The chain couples TRBV7-9 to TRBJ2-7, with TRBD2 matching over 11 bases. Germline V gene data show CDR1 as SEHNR and CDR2 as FQNEAQ (reference sequence). There are 15 residues in the CDR3. V was clipped by 5 bases and J by 0 bases; unmatched bases: 3. CDR3 DNA sequence: TGTGCCAGCAGCCGGGGACTAGCGGTCTCCTACGAGCAGTACTTC. It yields the protein CASSRGLAVSYEQYF. Looking up the rest from reference TRBV7-9 and TRBJ2-7 gives the full variable domain: DTGVSQNPRHKITKRGQNVTFRCDPISEHNRLYWYRQTLGQGPEFLTYFQNEAQLEKSRLLSDRFSAERPKGSFSTLEIQRTEQGDSAMYLCASSRGLAVSYEQYFGPGTRLTVT.

Points on this clone: The sample carries other DNA sequences with the same CDR3. The CDR3 here is CASSFTGNTEAFF. The CDR3 DNA sequence: TGTGCCAGCAGCTTTACAGGGAACACTGAAGCTTTCTTT. The chain joins TRBV27 to TRBJ1-1; D possibly corresponds to TRBD1 (5 bases). Germline V gene lookup returns CDR1 MNHEY and CDR2 SMNVEV (reference sequence). This CDR3 has 13 amino acids. Trimming removed 6 bases at V and 1 base at J, with 9 bases between.

V and J are TRBV19 and TRBJ2-7; perhaps TRBD1 as D (6 bases). The CDR3 has 16 amino acids. Germline CDR1 reads LNHDA; CDR2 reads SQIVND (reference sequence). The V and J ends lost 5 bases and 7 bases respectively, with 24 bases between them. The CDR3 DNA reads TGTGCCAGTAGTGGCCCCCGGGCCAGGGGATCCTGGGAGCAGTACTTC. It specifies CASSGPRARGSWEQYF.

The chain has TRBV15 and TRBJ2-5, with D maybe TRBD2 (6 bases). V gave up 4 bases and J gave up 9 bases, with 18 bases separating them. This CDR3 region has 14 residues. Germline V gives CDR1 LNHNV, CDR2 YYDKDF (reference sequence). This chain's CDR3 is CATSTLTSGLSQYF. The CDR3 region has the DNA TGTGCCACCAGCACCCTCACGAGCGGGTTGTCCCAGTACTTC.

This sequence joins TRBV15 and TRBJ1-6, with D possibly TRBD1 on 5 matching bases. Germline lookup yields CDR1 LNHNV and CDR2 YYDKDF (reference sequence). This CDR3 has 16 residues. The ends were cut back, 5 bases at V and 6 bases at J, with 17 bases in the middle. The CDR3 protein is CATSPYGRQLNSPLHF. Here the CDR3 DNA reads TGTGCCACCAGCCCCTACGGTCGACAGCTTAATTCACCCCTCCACTTT.

This clone was picked up one time. The CDR3 spells CSVHRTIGAFF. The CDR3 DNA follows: TGCAGTGTTCACAGGACCATAGGAGCTTTCTTT. This chain connects TRBV20-1 to TRBJ1-1, with a tentative D call TRBD1 (5 bases). Per germline, CDR1 DFQATT and CDR2 SNEGSKA (reference sequence). The CDR3 runs to 11 residues. V was pared by 7 bases and J by 10 bases, with 16 bases between.

The chain employs TRBV9 and TRBJ1-2; maybe TRBD1 (6 bases). CDR1 SGDLS and CDR2 YYNGEE come from the germline V gene. Trimming cost V 2 bases and J 6 bases, with 14 bases left between them. The CDR3 totals 14 residues. The CDR3 region has the DNA TGTGCCAGCAGCGTCGAAACAGGGAAGGATGGCTACACCTTC. This codes for CASSVETGKDGYTF.

J is TRBJ2-7 and V is TRBV6-5; D is perhaps TRBD1 (6 bases). The V gene lost 4 bases and the J gene lost 4 bases, with 17 bases spanning the gap. Germline-derived CDR1 and CDR2 are MNHEY and SVGAGI. This CDR3 spans 15 amino acids. The chain's CDR3 is CASSSLGASRYEQYF. The DNA of the CDR3 is TGTGCCAGCAGTTCCCTGGGGGCGAGCCGGTACGAGCAGTACTTC.

The genes are TRBV5-1 and TRBJ2-7; weak D call: TRBD2 (6 bases). With 0 bases removed from V and 1 base from J, the gap between germline ends came to 8 bases. The CDR3 extends over 14 amino acids. Germline V gene data show CDR1 as SGHRS and CDR2 as YFSETQ. This chain's CDR3 is CASSLAGGSYEQYF. CDR3 nucleotide sequence: TGCGCCAGCAGCTTGGCCGGGGGATCCTACGAGCAGTACTTC.

The rearrangement joins TRBV6-1 to TRBJ1-1, with 9 bases aligning to TRBD1. From germline, CDR1 is MNHNS and CDR2 SASEGT. This CDR3 region has 15 residues. With 6 bases clipped from V and 5 bases from J, the junction kept 10 bases outside the gene matches. The CDR3 coding sequence is TGTGCCAGCAGCCAAACTCGGACAGGGGAGACTGAAGCTTTCTTT. This codes for CASSQTRTGETEAFF.